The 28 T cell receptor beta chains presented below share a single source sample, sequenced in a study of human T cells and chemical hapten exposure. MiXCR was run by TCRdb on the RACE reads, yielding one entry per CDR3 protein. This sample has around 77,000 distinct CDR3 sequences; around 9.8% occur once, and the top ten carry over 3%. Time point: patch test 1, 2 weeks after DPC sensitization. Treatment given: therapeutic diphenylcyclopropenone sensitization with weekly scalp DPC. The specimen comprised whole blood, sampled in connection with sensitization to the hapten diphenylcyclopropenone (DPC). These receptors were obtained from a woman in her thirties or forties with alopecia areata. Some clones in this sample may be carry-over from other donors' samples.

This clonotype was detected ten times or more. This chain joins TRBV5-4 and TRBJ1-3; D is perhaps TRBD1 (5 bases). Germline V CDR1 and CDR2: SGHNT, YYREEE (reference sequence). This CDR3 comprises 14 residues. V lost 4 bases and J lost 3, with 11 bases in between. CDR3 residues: CASSIDGGGNTIYF. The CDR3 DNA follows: TGTGCCAGCAGCATCGACGGGGGTGGAAACACCATATATTTT.

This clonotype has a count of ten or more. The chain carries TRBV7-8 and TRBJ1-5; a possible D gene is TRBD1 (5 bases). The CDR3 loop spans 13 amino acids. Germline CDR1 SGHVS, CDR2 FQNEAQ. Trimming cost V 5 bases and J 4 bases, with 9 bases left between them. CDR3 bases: TGTGCCAGCAGCGGGGACCCGAATCAGCCCCAGCATTTT. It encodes CASSGDPNQPQHF.

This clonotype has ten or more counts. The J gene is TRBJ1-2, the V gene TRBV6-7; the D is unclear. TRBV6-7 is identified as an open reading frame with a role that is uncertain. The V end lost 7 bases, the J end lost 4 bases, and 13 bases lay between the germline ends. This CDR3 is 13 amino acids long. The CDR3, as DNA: TGTGCCAGCATCTCTCGAGACGGCTATGGCTACACCTTC. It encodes CASISRDGYGYTF.

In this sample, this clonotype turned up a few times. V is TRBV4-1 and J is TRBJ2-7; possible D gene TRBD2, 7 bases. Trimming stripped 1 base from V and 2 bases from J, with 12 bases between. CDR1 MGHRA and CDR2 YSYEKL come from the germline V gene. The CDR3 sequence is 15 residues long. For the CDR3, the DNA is TGCGCCAGCAGCCAAGTCGCGGGGGCCACCTACGAGCAGTACTTC. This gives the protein CASSQVAGATYEQYF.

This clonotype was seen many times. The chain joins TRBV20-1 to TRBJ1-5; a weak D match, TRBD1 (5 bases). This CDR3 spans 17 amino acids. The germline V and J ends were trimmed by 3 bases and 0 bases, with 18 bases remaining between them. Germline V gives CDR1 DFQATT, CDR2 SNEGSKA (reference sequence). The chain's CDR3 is CSASARDGKNSNQPQHF. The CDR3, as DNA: TGCAGTGCTAGCGCCCGGGACGGAAAAAATAGCAATCAGCCCCAGCATTTT.

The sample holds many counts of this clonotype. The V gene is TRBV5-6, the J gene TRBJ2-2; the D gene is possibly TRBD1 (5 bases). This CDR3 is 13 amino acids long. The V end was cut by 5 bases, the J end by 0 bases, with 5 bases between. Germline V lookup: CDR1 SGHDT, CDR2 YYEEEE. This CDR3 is CASRGPNTGELFF. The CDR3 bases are TGTGCCAGCAGGGGGCCGAACACCGGGGAGCTGTTTTTT.

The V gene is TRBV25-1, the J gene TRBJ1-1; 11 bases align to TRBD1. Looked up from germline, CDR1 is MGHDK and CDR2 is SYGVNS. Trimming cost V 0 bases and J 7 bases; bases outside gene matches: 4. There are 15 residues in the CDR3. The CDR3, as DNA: TGTGCCAGCAGTGAATATGTCGGGACAGGGGGTGAAGCTTTCTTT. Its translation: CASSEYVGTGGEAFF.

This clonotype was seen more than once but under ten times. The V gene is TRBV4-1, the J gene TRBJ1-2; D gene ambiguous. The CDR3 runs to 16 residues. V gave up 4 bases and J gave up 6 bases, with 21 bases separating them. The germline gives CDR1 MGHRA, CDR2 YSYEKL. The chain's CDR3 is CASSLPSTLTWDGYTF. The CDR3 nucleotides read TGCGCCAGCAGCCTCCCGTCGACCCTTACTTGGGATGGCTACACCTTC.

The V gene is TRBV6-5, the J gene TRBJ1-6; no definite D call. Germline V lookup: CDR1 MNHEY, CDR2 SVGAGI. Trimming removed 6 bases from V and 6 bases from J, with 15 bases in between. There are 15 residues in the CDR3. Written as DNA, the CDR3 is TGTGCCAGCAGCCCGAGGTGGGGTGGTAATTCACCCCTCCACTTT. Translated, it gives CASSPRWGGNSPLHF.

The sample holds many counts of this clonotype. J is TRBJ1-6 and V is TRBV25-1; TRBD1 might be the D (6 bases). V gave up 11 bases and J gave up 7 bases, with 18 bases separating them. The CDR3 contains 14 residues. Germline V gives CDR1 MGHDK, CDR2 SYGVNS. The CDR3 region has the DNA TGTGCCGCCGGGTTCGGACAGAAAAATTCACCCCTCCACTTT. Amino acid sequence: CAAGFGQKNSPLHF.

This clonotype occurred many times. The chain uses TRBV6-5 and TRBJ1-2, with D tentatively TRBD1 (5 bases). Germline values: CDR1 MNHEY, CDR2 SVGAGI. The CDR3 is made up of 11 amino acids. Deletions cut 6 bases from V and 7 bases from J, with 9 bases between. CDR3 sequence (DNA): TGTGCCAGCAGCCCAGGGTTTGGCTACACCTTC. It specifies CASSPGFGYTF.

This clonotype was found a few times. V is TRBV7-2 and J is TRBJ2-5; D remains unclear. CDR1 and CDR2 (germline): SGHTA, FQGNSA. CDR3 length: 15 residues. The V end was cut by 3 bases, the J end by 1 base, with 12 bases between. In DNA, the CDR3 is TGTGCCAGCAGCTTCGACGGTACATCCCAAGAGACCCAGTACTTC. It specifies CASSFDGTSQETQYF.

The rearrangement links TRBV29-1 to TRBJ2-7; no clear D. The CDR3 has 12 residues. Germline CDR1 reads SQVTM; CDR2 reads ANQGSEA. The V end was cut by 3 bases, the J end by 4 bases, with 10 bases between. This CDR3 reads CSVDAGTYEQYF. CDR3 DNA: TGCAGCGTTGATGCAGGAACATACGAGCAGTACTTC.

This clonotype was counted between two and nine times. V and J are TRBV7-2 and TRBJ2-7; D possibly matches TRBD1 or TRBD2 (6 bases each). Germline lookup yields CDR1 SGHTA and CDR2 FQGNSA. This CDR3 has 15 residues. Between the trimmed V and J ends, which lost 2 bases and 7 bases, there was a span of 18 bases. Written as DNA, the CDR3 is TGTGCCAGCAGCTTATTTACGGGGGCCAAAGGAGAGCAGTACTTC. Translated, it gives CASSLFTGAKGEQYF. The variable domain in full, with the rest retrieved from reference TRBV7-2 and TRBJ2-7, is GAGVSQSPSNKVTEKGKDVELRCDPISGHTALYWYRQSLGQGLEFLIYFQGNSAPDKSGLPSDRFSAERTGGSVSTLTIQRTQQEDSAVYLCASSLFTGAKGEQYFGPGTRLTVT.

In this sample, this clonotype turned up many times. The CDR3 sequence: CASGQGAVYGYTF. CDR3 nucleotide sequence: TGCGCCAGCGGACAGGGGGCGGTCTATGGCTACACCTTC. The rearrangement joins TRBV5-1 to TRBJ1-2; 11 bases are a match to TRBD1. V shed 7 bases, J shed 4 bases, and the junction held 3 bases outside the gene matches. The V gene's germline CDR1 is SGHRS and CDR2 YFSETQ. This CDR3 has 13 residues.

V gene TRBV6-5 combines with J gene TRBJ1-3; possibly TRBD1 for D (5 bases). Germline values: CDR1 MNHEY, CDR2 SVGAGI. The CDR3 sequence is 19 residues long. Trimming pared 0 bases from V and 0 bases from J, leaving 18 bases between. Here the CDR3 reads CASSYSSPGLTGSGNTIYF. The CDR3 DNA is TGTGCCAGCAGTTACTCGAGTCCTGGGCTTACAGGCTCTGGAAACACCATATATTTT.

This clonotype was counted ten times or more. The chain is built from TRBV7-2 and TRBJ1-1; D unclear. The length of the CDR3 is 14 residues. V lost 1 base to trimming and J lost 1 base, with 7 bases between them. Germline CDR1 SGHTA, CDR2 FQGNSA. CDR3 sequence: CASSLGRWNTEAFF. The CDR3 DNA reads TGTGCCAGCAGCTTAGGCCGTTGGAACACTGAAGCTTTCTTT. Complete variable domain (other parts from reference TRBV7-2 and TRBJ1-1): GAGVSQSPSNKVTEKGKDVELRCDPISGHTALYWYRQSLGQGLEFLIYFQGNSAPDKSGLPSDRFSAERTGGSVSTLTIQRTQQEDSAVYLCASSLGRWNTEAFFGQGTRLTVV.

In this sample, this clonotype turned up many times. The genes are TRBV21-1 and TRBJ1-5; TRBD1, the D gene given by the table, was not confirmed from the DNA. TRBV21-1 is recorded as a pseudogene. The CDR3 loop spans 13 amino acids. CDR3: CASSSRAGQPQHF. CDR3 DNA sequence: TGTGCCAGCAGCTCCCGGGCCGGTCAGCCCCAGCATTTT.

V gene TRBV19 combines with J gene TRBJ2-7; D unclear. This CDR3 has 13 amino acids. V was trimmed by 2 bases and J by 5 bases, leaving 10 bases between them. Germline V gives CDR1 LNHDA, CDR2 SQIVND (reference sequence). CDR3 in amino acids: CASSIWDGDEQYF. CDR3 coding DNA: TGTGCCAGTAGTATATGGGATGGGGACGAGCAGTACTTC.

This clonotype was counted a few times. CDR3 bases: TGCGCCAGCAAGGGGGTGGGTAGGGAAAAACTGTTTTTT. Its translation: CASKGVGREKLFF. The V gene is TRBV4-1, the J gene TRBJ1-4; tentatively, D is TRBD1 (6 bases). The length of the CDR3 is 13 residues. Germline CDR1 and CDR2: MGHRA and YSYEKL. The V end lost 7 bases, the J end lost 8 bases, and 14 bases lay between the germline ends.

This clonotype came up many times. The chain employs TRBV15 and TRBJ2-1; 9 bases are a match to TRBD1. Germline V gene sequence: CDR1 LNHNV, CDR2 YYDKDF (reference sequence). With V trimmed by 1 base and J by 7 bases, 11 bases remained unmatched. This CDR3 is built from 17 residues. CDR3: CATSRVGTGGNKNEQFF. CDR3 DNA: TGTGCCACCAGCAGAGTGGGAACAGGGGGCAATAAGAATGAGCAGTTCTTC.

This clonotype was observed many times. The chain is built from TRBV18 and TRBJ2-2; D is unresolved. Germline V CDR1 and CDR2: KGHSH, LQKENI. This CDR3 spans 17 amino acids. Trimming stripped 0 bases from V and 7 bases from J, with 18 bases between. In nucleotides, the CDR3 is TGTGCCAGCTCACCACCCGTTGGGTCGCCTATCGGCGGGGAGCTGTTTTTT. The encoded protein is CASSPPVGSPIGGELFF. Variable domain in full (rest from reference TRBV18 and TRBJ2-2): NAGVMQNPRHLVRRRGQEARLRCSPMKGHSHVYWYRQLPEEGLKFMVYLQKENIIDESGMPKERFSAEFPKEGPSILRIQQVVRGDSAAYFCASSPPVGSPIGGELFFGEGSRLTVL.

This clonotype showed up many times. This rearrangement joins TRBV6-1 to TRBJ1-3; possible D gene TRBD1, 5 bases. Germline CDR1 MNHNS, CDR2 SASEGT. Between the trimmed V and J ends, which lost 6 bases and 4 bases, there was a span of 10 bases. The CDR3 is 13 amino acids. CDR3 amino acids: CASSRGGGNTIYF. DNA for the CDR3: TGTGCCAGCAGCCGCGGGGGGGGAAACACCATATATTTT.

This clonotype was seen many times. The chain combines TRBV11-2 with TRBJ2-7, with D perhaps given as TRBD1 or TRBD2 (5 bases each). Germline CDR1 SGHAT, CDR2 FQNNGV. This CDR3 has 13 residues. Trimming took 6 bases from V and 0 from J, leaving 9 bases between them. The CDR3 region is CASSWDGSYEQYF. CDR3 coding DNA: TGTGCCAGCAGTTGGGACGGCTCCTACGAGCAGTACTTC.

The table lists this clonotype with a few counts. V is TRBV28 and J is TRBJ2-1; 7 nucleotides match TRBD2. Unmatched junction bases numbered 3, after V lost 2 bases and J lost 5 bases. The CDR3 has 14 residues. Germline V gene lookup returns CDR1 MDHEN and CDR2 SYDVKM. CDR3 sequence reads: CASSLGGRDNEQFF. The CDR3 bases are TGTGCCAGCAGTTTAGGCGGGAGAGACAATGAGCAGTTCTTC.

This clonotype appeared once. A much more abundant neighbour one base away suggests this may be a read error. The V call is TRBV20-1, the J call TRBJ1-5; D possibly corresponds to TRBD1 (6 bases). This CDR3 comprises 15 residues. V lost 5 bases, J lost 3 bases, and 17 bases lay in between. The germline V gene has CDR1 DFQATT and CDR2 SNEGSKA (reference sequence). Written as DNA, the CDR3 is TGCAGTGCTCCCGACATGGGGGCTGACAATCAGCCCCAGCATTTT. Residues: CSAPDMGADNQPQHF.

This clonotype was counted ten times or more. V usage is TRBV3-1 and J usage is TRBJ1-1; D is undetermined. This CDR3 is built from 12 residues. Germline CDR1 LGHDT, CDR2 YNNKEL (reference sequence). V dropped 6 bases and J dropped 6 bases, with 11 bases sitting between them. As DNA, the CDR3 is TGTGCCAGCAGTTCGAGGGTCGCTGAAGCTTTCTTT. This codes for CASSSRVAEAFF.

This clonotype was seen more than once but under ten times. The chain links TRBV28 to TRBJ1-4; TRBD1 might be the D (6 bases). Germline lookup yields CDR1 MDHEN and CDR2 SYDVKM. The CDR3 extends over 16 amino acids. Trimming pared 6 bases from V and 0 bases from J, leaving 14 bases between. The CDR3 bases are TGTGCCAGCAGCCAGACAGGACGGACAACTAATGAAAAACTGTTTTTT. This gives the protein CASSQTGRTTNEKLFF.